This T cell receptor (beta chain) was documented in a study of blood T cell repertoires in COVID-19. Study-level information: The United States, Italy and Spain supplied acute and convalescent COVID-19 samples. T cells, B-cell-depleted T cells, or PBMCs supplied cDNA or gDNA.

Authors' analysis steps: Quantification of nucleated cells was approximated via reference gene primer amplification. The assay was immunoSEQ multiplex PCR, and TCRdb's table has in-frame clones only and misses some. That table gives V, J and clone size, and the DNA gave D and trimming. The table has 110,000 or so clones, roughly 80% seen once. Trimming pared 2 bases from V and 2 bases from J, leaving 13 bases between. The germline V gene has CDR1 MNHEY and CDR2 SVGAGI. This CDR3 is 15 amino acids long. The specimen sequenced was peripheral blood. The V and J genes are TRBV6-5 and TRBJ2-7, with D tentatively TRBD1 (6 bases). This sequence was found in a man in his sixties or seventies with acute or convalescent COVID-19. CDR3 DNA sequence: TGTGCCAGCAGTTACGGCACAGGGTATGCCTACGAGCAGTACTTC. Translated, it gives CASSYGTGYAYEQYF.